This T cell receptor (beta chain) was recovered during a study of early T cells in non-severe SARS-CoV-2 infection. The table lists this clonotype with a few counts. V lost 2 bases and J lost 5, with 9 bases in between. This CDR3 contains 13 residues. Germline CDR1 is SGHVS and CDR2 is FQNEAQ. TCRdb independently ran MiXCR on the 5' RACE reads; one entry per CDR3 protein. The data show some 30,000 distinct CDR3 sequences, with under 6.5% seen just once and under 15% held by the top ten. The chain employs TRBV7-8 and TRBJ2-5; possible D gene TRBD2, 6 bases. The TCR originated in an adult who was a healthcare worker with PCR-confirmed SARS-CoV-2 infection or an uninfected control (not recorded which). Sample: whole blood. The CDR3 nucleotides are TGTGCCAGCAGCTTACCCGGAGGGGAGACCCAGTACTTC. Its translation: CASSLPGGETQYF.